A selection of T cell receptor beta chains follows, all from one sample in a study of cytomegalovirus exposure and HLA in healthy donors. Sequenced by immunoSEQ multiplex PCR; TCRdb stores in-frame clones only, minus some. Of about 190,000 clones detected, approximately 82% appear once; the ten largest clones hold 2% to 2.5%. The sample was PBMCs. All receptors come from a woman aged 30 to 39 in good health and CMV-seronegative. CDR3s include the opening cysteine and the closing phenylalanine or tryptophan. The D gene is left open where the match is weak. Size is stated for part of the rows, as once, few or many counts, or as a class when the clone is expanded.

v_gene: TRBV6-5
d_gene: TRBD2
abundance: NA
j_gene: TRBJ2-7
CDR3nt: TGTGCCAGCAGGAGAGGACTAGCGGGAGATGGGGAGCAGTACTTC
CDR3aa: CASRRGLAGDGEQYF

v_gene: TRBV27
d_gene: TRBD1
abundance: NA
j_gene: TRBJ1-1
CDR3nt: TGTGCCAGCAGTTTTGGGACAGGGATCACTGAAGCTTTCTTT
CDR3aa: CASSFGTGITEAFF

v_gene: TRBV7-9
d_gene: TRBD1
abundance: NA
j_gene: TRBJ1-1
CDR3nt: TGTGCCAGCAGCTCAAGGACAGGGGACGTGAACACTGAAGCTTTCTTT
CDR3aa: CASSSRTGDVNTEAFF

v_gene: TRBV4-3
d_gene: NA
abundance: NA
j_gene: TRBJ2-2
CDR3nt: TGCGCCAGCAGCCGTGGTAGAACCCACACCGGGGAGCTGTTTTTT
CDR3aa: CASSRGRTHTGELFF

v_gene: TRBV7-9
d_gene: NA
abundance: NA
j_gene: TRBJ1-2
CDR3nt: TGTGCCAGCAGCCTCCGGACAGCAGTCTATGGCTACACCTTC
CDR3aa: CASSLRTAVYGYTF

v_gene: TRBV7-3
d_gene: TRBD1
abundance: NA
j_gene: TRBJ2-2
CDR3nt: TGTGCCAGCAGCTCCGGACAGGCTGGGGACACCGGGGAGCTGTTTTTT
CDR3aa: CASSSGQAGDTGELFF

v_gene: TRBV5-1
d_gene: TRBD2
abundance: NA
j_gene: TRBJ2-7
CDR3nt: TGCGCCAGCAGCTTCCGGGTAGGCGGGGGGCTTCATGGAGAGCAGTACTTC
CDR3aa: CASSFRVGGGLHGEQYF

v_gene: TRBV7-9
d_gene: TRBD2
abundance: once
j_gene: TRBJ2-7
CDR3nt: TGTTCCAGCAGCTTAGCAGCGGGGGGGCTCTACGAGCAGTACTTC
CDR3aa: CSSSLAAGGLYEQYF

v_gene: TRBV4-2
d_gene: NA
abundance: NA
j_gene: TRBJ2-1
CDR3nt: TGTGCCAGCAGCCCCAGAGGAAACTCCATCGAAAACAATGAGCAGTTCTTC
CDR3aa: CASSPRGNSIENNEQFF

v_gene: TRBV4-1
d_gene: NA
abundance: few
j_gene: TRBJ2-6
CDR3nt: TGCGCCAGCAGCCAAGAGCCGGGGGAGAGCTCTGGGGCCAACGTCCTGACTTTC
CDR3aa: CASSQEPGESSGANVLTF

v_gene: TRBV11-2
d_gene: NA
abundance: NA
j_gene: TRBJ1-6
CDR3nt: TGTGCCAGCAGCTTAGATGTCCAGGCCCTCCCGGGATCCTATAATTCACCCCTCCACTTT
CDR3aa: CASSLDVQALPGSYNSPLHF

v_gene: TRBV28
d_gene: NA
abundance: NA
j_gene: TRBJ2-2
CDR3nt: TGTGCCAGCAGTTTTCGGGGAACCGGGGAGCTGTTTTTT
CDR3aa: CASSFRGTGELFF

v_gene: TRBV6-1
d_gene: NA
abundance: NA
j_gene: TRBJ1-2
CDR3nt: TGTGCCAGCAGCCCGGCACAGGGCTATGGCTACACCTTC
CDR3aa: CASSPAQGYGYTF

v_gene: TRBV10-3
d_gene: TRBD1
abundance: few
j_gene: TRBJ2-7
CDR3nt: TGTGCCATCAGTGAGTCGCCAACAGGGGATAGCTCCTACGAGCAGTACTTC
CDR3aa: CAISESPTGDSSYEQYF

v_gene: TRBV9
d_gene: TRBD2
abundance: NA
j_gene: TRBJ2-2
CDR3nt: TGTGCCAGCAGCGTAGGTTTAGTGCTAGCGGACACCGGGGAGCTGTTTTTT
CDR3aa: CASSVGLVLADTGELFF

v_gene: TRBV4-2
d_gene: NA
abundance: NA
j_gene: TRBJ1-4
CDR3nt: TGTGCCAGCAGCCAAGTAGGTGGAGCTCCTAATGAAAAACTGTTTTTT
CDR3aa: CASSQVGGAPNEKLFF

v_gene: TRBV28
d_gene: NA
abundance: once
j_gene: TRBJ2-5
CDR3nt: TGTGCCAGCAGTCAGACTACCATCCAAGAGACCCAGTACTTC
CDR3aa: CASSQTTIQETQYF

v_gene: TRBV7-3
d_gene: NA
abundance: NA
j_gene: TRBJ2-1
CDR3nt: TGTGCCAGCAGCTTAACTGTTAGCAATGAGCAGTTCTTC
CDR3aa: CASSLTVSNEQFF

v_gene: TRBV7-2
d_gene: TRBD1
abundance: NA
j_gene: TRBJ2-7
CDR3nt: TGTGCCAGCAGCCCACAGGGGGCATCCTACGAGCAGTACTTC
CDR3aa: CASSPQGASYEQYF

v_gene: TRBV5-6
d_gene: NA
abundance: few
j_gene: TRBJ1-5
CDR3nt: TGTGCCAGCAGCTTGGGTTCTACAGGGAATCAGCCCCAGCATTTT
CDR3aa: CASSLGSTGNQPQHF